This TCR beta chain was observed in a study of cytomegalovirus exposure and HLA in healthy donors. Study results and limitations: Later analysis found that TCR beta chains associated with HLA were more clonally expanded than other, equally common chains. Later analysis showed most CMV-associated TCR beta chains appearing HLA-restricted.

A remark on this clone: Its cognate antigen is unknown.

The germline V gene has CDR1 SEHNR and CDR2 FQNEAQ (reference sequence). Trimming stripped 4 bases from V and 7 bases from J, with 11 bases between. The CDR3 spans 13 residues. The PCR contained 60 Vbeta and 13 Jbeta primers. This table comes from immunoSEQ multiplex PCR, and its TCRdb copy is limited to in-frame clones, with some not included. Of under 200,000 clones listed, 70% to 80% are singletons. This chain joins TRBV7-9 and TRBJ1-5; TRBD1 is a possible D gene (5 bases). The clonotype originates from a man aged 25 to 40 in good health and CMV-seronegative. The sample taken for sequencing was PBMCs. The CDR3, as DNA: TGTGCCAGCAGCTCGGGGGGGGGACAGCCCCAGCATTTT. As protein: CASSSGGGQPQHF.